This TCR beta chain was observed in a study of cytomegalovirus exposure and HLA in healthy donors. Trimming cost V 2 bases and J 0 bases, with 11 bases left between them. Germline V lookup: CDR1 SGHNT, CDR2 YYREEE (reference sequence). The CDR3 spans 15 residues. A note on this clone: The antigen remains undetermined.

Use of 60 Vbeta and 13 Jbeta primers characterized the PCR. TCRdb keeps only in-frame clones here, not all; method: immunoSEQ multiplex PCR. The table records about 150,000 clones, around 78% of them present only once. General observations from the study: Most sequenced TCRs were rare (though some public TCRs occurred in many donors).

This chain links TRBV5-4 with TRBJ1-2; no clear D. The sequencing input was PBMCs. This receptor was identified in a woman aged 40-49 years in good health and CMV-seropositive. As DNA, the CDR3 is TGTGCCAGCAGCTTTCAGGCCAGCTCTAACTATGGCTACACCTTC. Translation gives CASSFQASSNYGYTF.